The 14 T cell receptor beta chains reported below all come from one sample, sequenced in a study of cytomegalovirus exposure and HLA in healthy donors. PCR amplification relied on 60 Vbeta primers (plus 13 Jbeta primers). Libraries were prepared by immunoSEQ multiplex PCR; TCRdb keeps only in-frame clonotypes and omits some of them. The data show about 110,000 clones, approximately 74% seen once. Material: PBMCs. Receptors originate from a woman between 35 and 50 years old in good health and CMV-seropositive.

V gene TRBV27 combines with J gene TRBJ2-1; D possibly corresponds to TRBD1 (6 bases). The CDR3 has 14 amino acids. CDR1 is MNHEY and CDR2 is SMNVEV in the germline V gene (reference sequence). Trimming took off 6 bases at V and 5 bases at J, with 14 bases between the two ends. The CDR3 here is CASSHPGQHNEQFF. The CDR3 DNA follows: TGTGCCAGCAGCCATCCGGGACAACACAATGAGCAGTTCTTC.

V usage is TRBV14 and J usage is TRBJ2-7; D not resolved. V dropped 4 bases and J dropped 4 bases, with 8 bases sitting between them. The CDR3 length is 12 residues. CDR1 is SGHDN, CDR2 FVKESK, per germline. CDR3: CASSLYRYEQYF. The CDR3 DNA reads TGTGCCAGCAGCCTATATAGATACGAGCAGTACTTC.

Note on this clone: At one of its ends the junction is not consistent with the germline gene, which may arise from a read error. Other DNA sequences in this sample translate to the same CDR3. The chain uses TRBV6-5 and TRBJ1-6, with 9 bases lining up with TRBD1. The CDR3 length is 14 residues. The germline gives CDR1 MNHEY, CDR2 SVGAGI. In DNA, the CDR3 is TGCGCCAGCGCCCGGACAGGGGAAAATTCACCCCTCCACTTT. It yields the protein CASARTGENSPLHF.

The rearrangement joins TRBV25-1 to TRBJ2-4; 7 bases align to TRBD1. Looked up from germline, CDR1 is MGHDK and CDR2 is SYGVNS. The ends lost 5 bases at V and 5 bases at J; junction bases unmatched: 6. CDR3 length: 14 residues. CDR3 sequence reads: CASSPPGTENIQYF. Here the CDR3 DNA reads TGTGCCAGCAGTCCTCCCGGGACAGAAAACATTCAGTACTTC.

The table lists this clone with a few counts. This rearrangement joins TRBV10-1 to TRBJ2-3; D remains ambiguous. The CDR3 sequence is 17 residues long. V was trimmed by 4 bases and J by 0 bases, leaving 17 bases between them. Germline values: CDR1 WNHNN, CDR2 SYGVQD (reference sequence). Here the CDR3 DNA reads TGCGCCAGCAGTGGCAGCTTAGAAGGCAGGAGCACAGATACGCAGTATTTT. This gives the protein CASSGSLEGRSTDTQYF.

The rearrangement links TRBV6-5 to TRBJ1-5; D perhaps matches TRBD1 (6 bases). Germline CDR1 reads MNHEY; CDR2 reads SVGAGI. Deletions cut 10 bases from V and 6 bases from J, with 22 bases between. The CDR3 length is 15 residues. CDR3 bases: TGTGCCACCCGGGGCCGAGGACAGCGGGGTCAGCCCCAGCATTTT. It is translated as CATRGRGQRGQPQHF.

This clone has just one count. The rearrangement joins TRBV2 to TRBJ2-5; no clear D gene. The closer fit of TRBJ2-7 to the DNA end suggests the J call may be wrong. The CDR3 extends over 14 amino acids. Looked up from germline, CDR1 is SNHLY and CDR2 is FYNNEI. In DNA form, the CDR3 reads TGTGCCAGCAGTGATAGATACTTTTCCTACGAGCAGTACTTC. It is translated as CASSDRYFSYEQYF.

The chain recombines TRBV7-3 with TRBJ1-1; 8 bases agree with TRBD1. Trimming at V came to 5 bases and at J to 7 bases, leaving 15 bases not matched to a gene. CDR3 length: 16 residues. Germline V gene data show CDR1 as SGHTA and CDR2 as FQGTGA. CDR3 coding DNA: TGTGCCAGCAGCCTCTTGGGGGTCGGCAGGGGGCATGAAGCTTTCTTT. It is translated as CASSLLGVGRGHEAFF. The entire variable domain, with the rest obtained from reference TRBV7-3 and TRBJ1-1, is as follows: GAGVSQTPSNKVTEKGKYVELRCDPISGHTALYWYRQSLGQGPEFLIYFQGTGAADDSGLPNDRFFAVRPEGSVSTLKIQRTERGDSAVYLCASSLLGVGRGHEAFFGQGTRLTVV.

This clone was seen only once. The chain joins TRBV28 to TRBJ1-3, with TRBD1 identical over 7 bases. Trimming removed 5 bases from V and 9 bases from J; junction bases left unmatched: 13. The CDR3 has 15 residues. The germline gives CDR1 MDHEN, CDR2 SYDVKM. Here the CDR3 reads CASSTRDRSWITIYF. CDR3 nucleotides: TGTGCCAGCAGTACGAGGGACAGAAGTTGGATCACCATATATTTT.

This CDR3 is CASSFHRTGSGYEQYF. CDR3 in DNA: TGTGCCAGCAGCTTCCACCGGACAGGAAGCGGGTACGAGCAGTACTTC. J is TRBJ2-7 and V is TRBV7-9; D is possibly TRBD1 (7 bases). The V end was cut by 3 bases, the J end by 4 bases, with 19 bases between. The CDR3 runs 16 residues. CDR1 and CDR2 from the germline V gene are SEHNR and FQNEAQ (reference sequence).

V gene TRBV10-3 combines with J gene TRBJ1-1; 9 nucleotides line up with TRBD1. The junction had 8 bases not matched to a gene; V was cut back by 11 bases and J by 1 base. Per the germline V gene, CDR1 is ENHRY and CDR2 is SYGVKD. This CDR3 has 14 amino acids. The CDR3 sequence: CASRDRVENTEAFF. The CDR3 nucleotides read TGTGCCTCCCGGGACAGGGTAGAGAACACTGAAGCTTTCTTT.

V usage is TRBV19 and J usage is TRBJ1-1; 8 nucleotides line up with TRBD1. Germline trimming cut 8 bases from V and 1 base from J; bases unmatched to any gene: 6. CDR1 and CDR2 from the germline V gene are LNHDA and SQIVND (reference sequence). CDR3 size: 14 residues. The CDR3 spells CASSQTGGNTEAFF. The DNA for the CDR3 is TGTGCCAGTTCGCAAACAGGGGGGAACACTGAAGCTTTCTTT.

This chain joins TRBV5-1 and TRBJ1-4; 8 nucleotides align to TRBD1. The V gene end was trimmed by 0 bases and the J gene end by 6 bases; junction bases not matched to a gene: 10. The length of the CDR3 is 17 residues. Germline assignment: CDR1 SGHRS and CDR2 YFSETQ. The CDR3 nucleotides read TGCGCCAGCAGCTTGGGGGCAGGGGGCCTTATCGATGAAAAACTGTTTTTT. Its translation is CASSLGAGGLIDEKLFF.

CDR3 residues: CASSLGGGLTDTQYF. CDR3 nucleotides: TGTGCCAGCAGCTTAGGCGGGGGCCTCACAGATACGCAGTATTTT. The chain recombines TRBV11-3 with TRBJ2-3, with D possibly being TRBD2 (7 bases). V gave up 1 base and J gave up 2 bases, with 10 bases separating them. The germline gives CDR1 SGHNT, CDR2 YENEEA. The length of the CDR3 is 15 residues.